Listed below are T cell receptor beta chains from one sample, sequenced in a study of T cells after yellow fever vaccination. Via MiXCR, TCRdb re-called the 5' RACE reads, giving one row per CDR3 protein. Altogether more than 300,000 distinct CDR3 sequences are present, roughly a tenth being singletons, with the ten largest covering less than 3.5%. The sample here was CD4+ T cells sorted from PBMCs, taken 45 days after the yellow fever booster vaccination. The receptors were gathered from a man aged 18 to 30 who received the YFV17D yellow fever vaccine. CDR3s include the opening cysteine and the closing phenylalanine or tryptophan. Each record gives: J gene, clone size, V gene, D gene, CDR3 protein, CDR3 DNA. The D gene is left open where the match is weak. Only part of the rows carry a size: once, few, many, or a class if the clone is expanded.

TRBJ2-3 . TRBV2 . CASSRYSSTDTQYF TGTGCCAGCAGCAGGTACTCCTCCACAGATACGCAGTATTTT
TRBJ1-1 . TRBV6-5 . CASSYDIVPPNTEAFF TGTGCCAGCAGTTACGATATCGTACCCCCGAACACTGAAGCTTTCTTT
TRBJ2-5 . TRBV27 TRBD1 CASSFHRDRVSETQYF TGTGCCAGCAGTTTTCACCGGGACAGGGTTTCCGAGACCCAGTACTTC
TRBJ2-2 . TRBV7-7 . CASSPAPSMNTGELFF TGTGCCAGCAGTCCAGCCCCTAGCATGAACACCGGGGAGCTGTTTTTT
TRBJ2-5 . TRBV7-9 TRBD2 CASSQLRGEETQYF TGTGCCAGCAGCCAACTGCGGGGGGAGGAGACCCAGTACTTC
TRBJ1-1 few TRBV7-3 TRBD1 CASSSQQGVTEAFF TGTGCCAGCAGCTCCCAACAGGGGGTCACTGAAGCTTTCTTT
TRBJ2-5 . TRBV7-8 . CASSSVAGAWETQYF TGTGCCAGCAGCTCCGTCGCGGGGGCCTGGGAGACCCAGTACTTC
TRBJ1-1 few TRBV29-1 . CSVLSTPFTEAFF TGCAGCGTTCTGTCTACACCCTTCACTGAAGCTTTCTTT
TRBJ1-2 . TRBV7-2 TRBD1 CASSSGQFYGYTF TGTGCCAGCAGCTCGGGACAGTTCTATGGCTACACCTTC
TRBJ2-5 few TRBV6-6 . CASREIAEETQYF TGTGCCAGCAGAGAAATAGCGGAAGAGACCCAGTACTTC
TRBJ2-5 . TRBV12-3/TRBV12-4 . CASSPDWVAEETQYF TGTGCCAGCAGTCCCGACTGGGTAGCGGAAGAGACCCAGTACTTC
TRBJ1-4 many TRBV28 TRBD1 CASSHKQGARANEKLFF TGTGCCAGCAGCCATAAACAGGGGGCACGGGCTAATGAAAAACTGTTTTTT
TRBJ1-1 few TRBV12-3/TRBV12-4 TRBD1 CASSQGQGMNTEAFF TGTGCCAGCAGTCAGGGACAGGGTATGAACACTGAAGCTTTCTTT
TRBJ2-5 many TRBV11-2 . CASSLSGGDYQYF TGTGCCAGCAGCTTATCTGGGGGAGATTACCAGTACTTC
TRBJ1-4 few TRBV7-9 . CASSLLRGATNEKLFF TGTGCCAGCAGCCTCCTCAGGGGTGCAACTAATGAAAAACTGTTTTTT